The 16 T cell receptor beta chains below come from one sample, sequenced in a study of tissue T cells after allogeneic stem cell transplantation. Only in-frame clones appear in the TCRdb table, and some are missing; sequencing was by immunoSEQ multiplex PCR. Here the sample spans about 20,000 clones, over 55% being singletons. The sequencing input was spleen. All receptors come from a female BALB/c mouse in good health. The mouse line has the MHC haplotype H2-d.

Comments on this clone: Gene names are the mouse ones. The read terminates 1 residue before the CDR3 end, so the remaining end is supplied by the germline J gene. The chain links TRBV13-2 to TRBJ2-5; TRBD2 matches 11 bases. Germline V lookup: CDR1 NNHNN, CDR2 SYGAGS (reference sequence). V lost 0 bases, J lost 6 bases, and 3 bases stayed unmatched. The CDR3 is 15 residues long. CDR3 sequence: CASGDARDWGDTQYF. CDR3 bases read: TGTGCCAGCGGTGATGCCCGGGACTGGGGGGACACCCAGTAC.

Turning to this clone: Gene names are the mouse ones. The missing CDR3 end, 1 residue past where the read stops, is filled in from the germline J gene. The chain is built from TRBV13-2 and TRBJ2-4, with TRBD2 identical over 12 bases. CDR3 size: 15 residues. The ends lost 1 base at V and 8 bases at J; junction bases unmatched: 5. Germline lookup yields CDR1 NNHNN and CDR2 SYGAGS (reference sequence). The CDR3 loop reads CASGDPGLGGTTLYF. Partial CDR3 DNA: TGTGCCAGCGGTGATCCGGGACTGGGGGGTACCACCTTGTAC.

As to this clone: The listed genes are named as in mouse. The CDR3 end is not reached by the read, which stops 1 residue before it; the germline J gene fills it in. V is TRBV13-1 and J is TRBJ1-1; 8 nucleotides match TRBD1. Germline-derived CDR1 and CDR2 are NSHNY and SYGAGN. CDR3 length: 14 amino acids. V lost 1 base and J lost 3; bases outside the gene matches: 2. The CDR3 is CASSDQGADTEVFF. The CDR3 DNA, read in part, is TGTGCCAGCAGTGATCAGGGGGCGGACACAGAAGTCTTC.

This clone turned up a few times. Genes and germline are mouse. The read terminates 1 residue ahead of where the CDR3 ends, so the germline J gene completes it. This chain connects TRBV19 to TRBJ2-7; 11 bases align to TRBD2. J lost 0 bases, V lost 5 bases, and 1 base had no gene match. Germline loops: CDR1 FNHDT, CDR2 SITEND (reference sequence). The CDR3 totals 14 residues. CDR3 residues: CASRDWGDSYEQYF. CDR3 bases read: TGTGCCAGCAGGGACTGGGGGGACTCCTATGAACAGTAC.

In the case of this clone: Mouse gene names apply. Here the CDR3 reads CASGGDSNQDTQYF. CDR3 bases read: TGTGCCAGCGGTGGCGACTCTAACCAAGACACCCAGTAC. The V gene is TRBV13-2, the J gene TRBJ2-5; D unclear. The read terminates 1 residue ahead of where the CDR3 ends, so the germline J gene completes it. CDR3 length equals 14 residues. Germline V gene data show CDR1 as NNHNN and CDR2 as SYGAGS (reference sequence). The V and J ends lost 3 bases and 0 bases respectively, with 8 bases between them.

Note on this clone: The genes are named according to mouse. The read ends 1 residue shy of where the CDR3 ends; the end is completed using the germline J gene. The chain carries TRBV17 and TRBJ2-3; D may be TRBD1 (6 bases). Germline CDR1 reads MNHDT; CDR2 reads YYDKIL. This CDR3 contains 15 residues. Between the trimmed V and J ends, which lost 6 bases and 0 bases, there was a span of 13 bases. The CDR3 spells CASSPGTPSAETLYF. The CDR3 bases that were read are TGTGCTAGCAGCCCCGGGACACCTAGTGCAGAAACGCTGTAT.

A word on this clone: Any gene name here is a mouse gene name. Read data end 1 residue before the CDR3 end; the end is taken from the germline J gene. The gene calls are TRBV31 and TRBJ2-1; 12 bases align to TRBD2. The trim removed 1 base at V and 3 bases at J, leaving 7 bases unmatched. The CDR3 consists of 17 residues. Germline V lookup: CDR1 GKSSPN, CDR2 SITVG. The sequenced CDR3 bases are TGTGCCTGGAGTCCTCGACTGGGGGGGCGGGCCTATGCTGAGCAGTTC. It is translated as CAWSPRLGGRAYAEQF. The full CDR3 protein reads CAWSPRLGGRAYAEQFF.

Comments on this clone: Gene names and germline match the mouse. The observed sequence ends 1 residue before the CDR3 terminus, with the missing tail filled in from the germline J gene. This chain joins TRBV14 and TRBJ2-1, with TRBD1 matching over 8 bases. Germline CDR1 is SGHDT and CDR2 is FRDEAV. V lost 3 bases to trimming and J lost 5 bases; unmatched junction nucleotides: 1. CDR3 length: 13 residues. The CDR3 DNA, read in part, is TGTGCCAGCAGTTCAGGGGGCGATGCTGAGCAGTTC. Residues: CASSSGGDAEQF. The entire CDR3 is CASSSGGDAEQFF.

This clone was detected once. Mouse germline and gene names are used. The read stops 1 residue short of the end of the CDR3; the missing end is completed from the germline J gene. This chain uses TRBV1 with TRBJ2-4; 8 nucleotides agree with TRBD2. V was pared by 1 base and J by 6 bases, with 3 bases of the junction left unmatched. In germline, CDR1 is NSQYPW, CDR2 LRSPGD (reference sequence). The CDR3 sequence is 14 residues long. The CDR3: CTCSAVGGANTLYF. Partial CDR3 DNA: TGCACCTGCAGTGCAGTGGGGGGGGCTAACACCTTGTAC.

This clone was seen a few times. Gene names follow the mouse nomenclature. The read ends 1 residue early relative to the CDR3; the germline J gene fills the gap. V and J are TRBV5 and TRBJ2-7, with 7 bases identical to TRBD2. The germline CDR1 and CDR2 sequences are LGHNA and YNLKQL (reference sequence). V shed 0 bases and J 4 bases; nucleotides not matched to a gene: 0. The CDR3 sequence is 13 residues long. Incomplete CDR3 DNA: TGTGCCAGCAGCCAAGACTGGGGGTATGAACAGTAC. Its translation is CASSQDWGYEQY. The whole CDR3 protein is CASSQDWGYEQYF.

As concerns this clone: The germline and genes are mouse ones. The CDR3 goes on 1 residue after the read ends, and that part is filled in from the germline J gene. The rearrangement links TRBV31 to TRBJ2-3; D gene ambiguous. V lost 2 bases and J lost 0, with 18 bases in between. The CDR3 has 17 amino acids. In germline, CDR1 is GKSSPN, CDR2 SITVG. The CDR3 is CAWSTPRIRLSAETLYF. The covered CDR3 bases are TGTGCCTGGAGTACCCCCCGGATACGGCTTAGTGCAGAAACGCTGTAT.

On this clone itself: Germline and genes: mouse. The read halts 1 residue ahead of the CDR3 end, with the missing end drawn from the germline J gene. V gene TRBV2 combines with J gene TRBJ1-4; D is unresolved. Germline lookup yields CDR1 LGHNA and CDR2 YSYQKL. The ends were cut back, 0 bases at V and 0 bases at J, with 5 bases in the middle. This CDR3 has 15 amino acids. This CDR3 reads CASSQDDISNERLFF. The sequenced part of the CDR3 DNA is TGTGCCAGCAGCCAAGACGATATTTCCAACGAAAGATTATTT.

As to this clone: Germline and genes here are mouse. Sequencing ends 1 residue short of the CDR3 end; the germline J gene provides the rest. The chain recombines TRBV2 with TRBJ2-7, with D possibly matching TRBD1 (6 bases). This CDR3 region has 14 residues. The ends were cut back, 0 bases at V and 4 bases at J, with 10 bases in the middle. Germline V gene data show CDR1 as LGHNA and CDR2 as YSYQKL. The sequenced CDR3 bases are TGTGCCAGCAGCCAAGAATCAGGGGCGTATGAACAGTAC. It specifies CASSQESGAYEQY. The entire CDR3 protein reads CASSQESGAYEQYF.

As for this clone: Gene names refer to mouse genes. The read gets to within 1 residue of the CDR3 end, and the germline J gene fills in the rest. The chain carries TRBV13-2 and TRBJ1-2; tentatively, D is TRBD1 (6 bases). The germline gives CDR1 NNHNN, CDR2 SYGAGS (reference sequence). CDR3 length equals 14 residues. V lost 1 base and J 0 bases, leaving 7 bases between the germline ends. Partial CDR3 DNA: TGTGCCAGCGGTGATAAGGGGGCAAACTCCGACTACACC. This translates into CASGDKGANSDYT. The whole CDR3 reads CASGDKGANSDYTF.

Turning to this clone: Mouse names are used for the genes. The read falls 1 residue short of the CDR3 end, and the missing part is taken from the germline J gene. V is TRBV13-2 and J is TRBJ1-3; 9 nucleotides agree with TRBD1. Germline CDR1 reads NNHNN; CDR2 reads SYGAGS (reference sequence). J gave up 4 bases and V 4 bases, and 3 bases lay outside the gene matches. There are 14 residues in the CDR3. The CDR3 sequence is CASGNRGRGNTLYF. Partial CDR3 DNA: TGTGCCAGCGGTAACAGGGGGCGAGGAAATACGCTCTAT.

Notes on this clone: The gene names here belong to mouse. Coverage ceases 1 residue before the CDR3 finishes, and the germline J gene fills in the end. J is TRBJ2-4 and V is TRBV13-2, with 12 nucleotides matching TRBD1. Germline V lookup: CDR1 NNHNN, CDR2 SYGAGS (reference sequence). Trimming removed 5 bases from V and 2 bases from J; junction bases left unmatched: 6. This CDR3 has 16 residues. The DNA read from the CDR3 is TGTGCCAGCGGGGGGACAGGGGGCAGGGATCAAAACACCTTGTAC. This gives the protein CASGGTGGRDQNTLY. The whole CDR3 region reads CASGGTGGRDQNTLYF.